This is a list of T cell receptor beta chains from one sample in a study of blood T cell repertoires in COVID-19. The protocol was immunoSEQ multiplex PCR, while the TCRdb copy is restricted to in-frame clones and leaves out a portion. The sample yields roughly 380,000 clones, approximately 90% seen once. Material: peripheral blood. The source of these receptors is a woman in her thirties or forties with COVID-19, enrolled during active disease. Both conserved end residues are part of each CDR3. D genes are given only for firm matches. Clone size is not always given. Where it is, it says once, few, many or a class for expanded clones.

.,TRBJ2-1,TRBV30,.,TGTGCCTGGAGTTCGCTACGAGCGGCTGGGGGGAATGAGCAGTTCTTC,CAWSSLRAAGGNEQFF
.,TRBJ1-2,TRBV9,.,TGTGCCAGCAGCCCTACGGAGGGAGGTGGCTACACCTTC,CASSPTEGGGYTF
.,TRBJ1-2,TRBV5-1,.,TGCGCCAGCAGCTTGGACCCTACGGGGTCCGGCTACACCTTC,CASSLDPTGSGYTF
.,TRBJ1-3,TRBV28,.,TGTGCCAGCAGTTTAACCCCGCCCGGGAGAGGAAACACCATATATTTT,CASSLTPPGRGNTIYF
once,TRBJ2-5,TRBV5-6,.,TGTGCCAGCAGCCTACTCGACAGAGGAGTTGGCAGGGCCCAGTACTTC,CASSLLDRGVGRAQYF
once,TRBJ2-5,TRBV11-2,.,TGTGCCAGCAGCCGAAGCCGGGCCGGAGGGACCCAGTACTTC,CASSRSRAGGTQYF
few,TRBJ1-2,TRBV5-4,.,TGTGCCAGCAACCCCCTAGGAGCCTATGGCTACACCTTC,CASNPLGAYGYTF
.,TRBJ2-5,TRBV25-1,TRBD1,TGTGCCAGCAGTGCCACGGACAGGCCACGGAGTCGAGAGACCCAGTACTTC,CASSATDRPRSRETQYF
.,TRBJ2-1,TRBV27,TRBD1,TGTGCCAGCAGCTTTATTCCCTTTTTCGGACAGGGAAAGCGGAATGAGCAGTTCTTC,CASSFIPFFGQGKRNEQFF
.,TRBJ1-6,TRBV7-8,.,TGTGCCAGCAGCTTAGGAGGACTGTCTAATTCACCCCTCCACTTT,CASSLGGLSNSPLHF
once,TRBJ2-5,TRBV24-1,TRBD1,TGTGCCACCAGTGTTGGGACAGACCAAGAGACCCAGTACTTC,CATSVGTDQETQYF
few,TRBJ2-7,TRBV6-2/TRBV6-3,.,TGTGCCAGCAGTTACTTCGGGGGCTACGAGCAGTACTTC,CASSYFGGYEQYF
.,TRBJ1-2,TRBV7-9,.,TGTGCCAGCAGCTTAGTGTCAGGAAATGGCTACACCTTC,CASSLVSGNGYTF
.,TRBJ1-1,TRBV6-5,TRBD1,TGTGCCAGCAGTTACTTACCGGGACAGGGGAACACTGAAGCTTTCTTT,CASSYLPGQGNTEAFF
.,TRBJ2-1,TRBV29-1,TRBD2,TGCAGCGTTGAGGACGGTGGGAGGGGCTACAATGAGCAGTTCTTC,CSVEDGGRGYNEQFF
few,TRBJ1-6,TRBV6-5,.,TGTGCCAGCGGGCGGGTGGTAAATTCACCCCTCCACTTT,CASGRVVNSPLHF
once,TRBJ1-5,TRBV2,TRBD1,TGTGCCAGCAGCCGACAGGGGGGCAATCAGCCCCAGCATTTT,CASSRQGGNQPQHF
.,TRBJ2-1,TRBV6-5,.,TGTGCCAGCATCGGGGGACGGAATGAGCAGTTCTTC,CASIGGRNEQFF
.,TRBJ1-1,TRBV27,.,TGTGCCAGCAGTTTTTTCATCGGGGGGGCCGGGACTGAAGCTTTCTTT,CASSFFIGGAGTEAFF
.,TRBJ1-1,TRBV9,TRBD1,TGTGCCAGCAGCCCCCGACAGGGGCCACTGAACACTGAAGCTTTCTTT,CASSPRQGPLNTEAFF
.,TRBJ1-6,TRBV18,TRBD1,TGTGCCAGCTCACCTTCCTTCGGGACAGGGGATTCACCCCTCCACTTT,CASSPSFGTGDSPLHF
.,TRBJ1-1,TRBV9,.,TGTGCCAGCAGCGTAGGGGGCAGGGCGACGGACACTGAAGCTTTCTTT,CASSVGGRATDTEAFF
.,TRBJ1-1,TRBV6-4,.,TGTGCCAGCAGTGACGGGGGGGGCACTGAAGCTTTCTTT,CASSDGGGTEAFF
.,TRBJ1-1,TRBV20-1,.,TGCAGTGCTAGTAGGGCGGGAGCTTTCTTT,CSASRAGAFF